Below are 2 T cell receptor beta chains sequenced from a single sample in a study of regulatory T cells in long-lasting Graves disease. Construction of TCR beta libraries relied on iRepertoire HTBI primers and on Arm-PCR targeting CDR3 regions. TCRdb called the multiplex PCR reads again in MiXCR, with one record for every CDR3 protein. Of some 330,000 distinct CDR3 sequences detected, 10% to 15% appear once; the ten largest clones hold approximately 17%. Time point meaning: newly diagnosed GD, antithyroid drugs for less than 3 months. TCR sequences were obtained from RNA taken from PBMCs. The sample was also reused in another study, on T cells in Graves' hyperthyroidism and ophthalmopathy.

Here the sequenced sample was peripheral blood mononuclear cells (PBMCs), taken at new diagnosis, from a patient treated with antithyroid drugs. These receptors all come from a woman aged 18-30 years with Graves disease.

In this sample, this clonotype turned up a few times. The CDR3: CASSFRQGGPYEQYF. The CDR3 nucleotides read TGTGCCAGCAGCTTCCGACAGGGGGGACCCTACGAGCAGTACTTC. The rearrangement joins TRBV7-2 to TRBJ2-7; 9 nucleotides line up with TRBD1. The V segment lost 3 bases and the J segment 2 bases; nucleotides outside the gene matches: 5. Per the germline V gene, CDR1 is SGHTA and CDR2 is FQGNSA. The CDR3 has 15 residues.

This clonotype was found a few times. The gene calls are TRBV3-1 and TRBJ2-5; 7 nucleotides agree with TRBD2. Germline V lookup: CDR1 LGHDT, CDR2 YNNKEL (reference sequence). The CDR3 has 18 amino acids. After removal of 1 base from V and 3 bases from J, the junction contained 14 bases not matched to a gene. CDR3 residues: CASSQVGIPWEGKETQYF. The CDR3 DNA reads TGTGCCAGCAGCCAAGTGGGGATCCCCTGGGAGGGGAAAGAGACCCAGTACTTC.